This is a list of T cell receptor beta chains from one sample in a study of beta chain features in type 1 diabetes. Method: immunoSEQ multiplex PCR; TCRdb's copy keeps in-frame clones and lacks some. The repertoire has more than 250,000 clones, less than 30% of them found once; the top ten carry more than 0.009%. Input material: naive CD4+ T cells from blood. The source is a woman aged 25 to 45 with type 1 diabetes. CDR3s include the opening cysteine and the closing phenylalanine or tryptophan. The D gene is left open where the match is weak. Only some rows state a clone size, as once, few, many or a class for expanded clones.

clone_size,j_call,v_call,d_call,cdr3_nt,cdr3_aa
NA,TRBJ2-6,TRBV5-6,NA,TGTGCCAGCAGCCCCAGGGACTCTGGGGCCAACGTCCTGACTTTC,CASSPRDSGANVLTF
few,TRBJ2-1,TRBV7-9,TRBD2,TGTGCCAGCAGCCCCCGACTAGCGCAAAACAATGAGCAGTTCTTC,CASSPRLAQNNEQFF
NA,TRBJ2-5,TRBV6-5,TRBD2,TGTGCCAGCAGTTACTTCGGGGGGAGGGGAGAGACCCAGTACTTC,CASSYFGGRGETQYF
NA,TRBJ2-3,TRBV5-4,TRBD2,TGTGCCAGCGGGAGGACTAGCGGGAGGGAAGGTACAGATACGCAGTATTTT,CASGRTSGREGTDTQYF
few,TRBJ1-5,TRBV18,TRBD1,TGTGCCAGCTCACCACCGGACAGGGGGCTTCCCCAGCATTTT,CASSPPDRGLPQHF
NA,TRBJ2-1,TRBV4-1,NA,TGCGCCAGCAGTAAGGTGGGGGGTGAGCAGTTCTTC,CASSKVGGEQFF
NA,TRBJ2-5,TRBV5-1,TRBD1,TGCGCCAGCAGTGGACAGGGGCAAGAGACCCAGTACTTC,CASSGQGQETQYF
few,TRBJ2-3,TRBV29-1,TRBD2,TGCAGCGTGGGGGGGACTAGCCCAGATACGCAGTATTTT,CSVGGTSPDTQYF
few,TRBJ2-3,TRBV19,TRBD1,TGTGCCAGTAGTCCGCGACAGGGGGCTGCAGATACGCAGTATTTT,CASSPRQGAADTQYF
few,TRBJ1-1,TRBV9,TRBD1,TGTGCCAGCAGCCGACTGACAGGGGGAACTGAAGCTTTCTTT,CASSRLTGGTEAFF
few,TRBJ1-1,TRBV11-3,NA,TGTGCCAGCGGCGGGAACACTGAAGCTTTCTTT,CASGGNTEAFF
few,TRBJ2-5,TRBV4-2,TRBD2,TGTGCCAGCAGCCAAGGGGGACTAGCGGGAGGTCAAGAGACCCAGTACTTC,CASSQGGLAGGQETQYF
NA,TRBJ2-7,TRBV9,NA,TGTGCCAGCAGCCTACAGGCCTACGAGCAGTACTTC,CASSLQAYEQYF
few,TRBJ1-2,TRBV30,NA,TGTGCCTGGACTGATGGAGGGGATGGCTACACCTTC,CAWTDGGDGYTF
NA,TRBJ2-5,TRBV10-3,NA,TGTGCCATCAGTGAGTTCGGGGAGACCCAGTACTTC,CAISEFGETQYF
few,TRBJ2-7,TRBV29-1,NA,TGCAGCGTTGACTGGGGTCAGGGCGGAGAGCAGTACTTC,CSVDWGQGGEQYF
NA,TRBJ2-1,TRBV27,NA,TGTGCCAGCAGTTTAAGGAGTTACAATGAGCAGTTCTTC,CASSLRSYNEQFF
few,TRBJ2-5,TRBV4-1,NA,TGCGCCAGCAGCCAAGGTGGGCGGGGCGGCGAGACCCAGTACTTC,CASSQGGRGGETQYF
few,TRBJ2-7,TRBV29-1,TRBD2,TGCAGCACCTACCTAGCGGGAGGAACCACCTACGAGCAGTACTTC,CSTYLAGGTTYEQYF
NA,TRBJ2-7,TRBV4-1,NA,TGCGCCAGCAGCCCCGAAGCGGGCCCGAGCTCCTACGAGCAGTACTTC,CASSPEAGPSSYEQYF
NA,TRBJ2-5,TRBV7-2,TRBD1,TGTGCCAGCAGCCAGGACAGGGCTCGGCAAGAGACCCAGTACTTC,CASSQDRARQETQYF
few,TRBJ1-1,TRBV30,NA,TGTGCCTGGAGCCTCTTTGCTGAAGCTTTCTTT,CAWSLFAEAFF
NA,TRBJ2-1,TRBV18,TRBD2,TGTGCCAGCTCGCAAGGACTAGCGGGAGCTGATGAGCAGTTCTTC,CASSQGLAGADEQFF
few,TRBJ1-4,TRBV5-4,NA,TGTGCCAGCAGCTTTGACAGTACCTATGAAAAACTGTTTTTT,CASSFDSTYEKLFF
few,TRBJ2-1,TRBV10-3,NA,TGTGCCATCAGTGACCGGGACTCAACCTACAATGAGCAGTTCTTC,CAISDRDSTYNEQFF
NA,TRBJ1-2,TRBV18,TRBD1,TGTGCCAGCTCACCCGGACAGGGGGCGAACTATGGCTACACCTTC,CASSPGQGANYGYTF
few,TRBJ2-2,TRBV29-1,NA,TGCAGCGTTGAAGCAACAGTGAACACCGGGGAGCTGTTTTTT,CSVEATVNTGELFF
NA,TRBJ2-2,TRBV9,TRBD1,TGTGCCAGCAGCACTCGGGACAGACTTCCACCCGGGGAGCTGTTTTTT,CASSTRDRLPPGELFF
few,TRBJ2-7,TRBV7-9,TRBD1,TGTGCCAGCAGCTTCGGACAGGGGGGCTACGAGCAGTACTTC,CASSFGQGGYEQYF
NA,TRBJ1-2,TRBV25-1,NA,TGTGCCAGCAGTGAATCCTTTCCGGGTGTCGGCTACACCTTC,CASSESFPGVGYTF
few,TRBJ2-2,TRBV11-3,NA,TGTGCCATCTCTCCCGGGTGGGGAGAGTCCACCGGGGAGCTGTTTTTT,CAISPGWGESTGELFF
NA,TRBJ2-5,TRBV29-1,NA,TGCAGCGTTGAACCGGTGATCCAAGAGACCCAGTACTTC,CSVEPVIQETQYF
NA,TRBJ2-1,TRBV6-4,NA,TGTGCCAGCAGCCCGGACTGGGGAGACAATGAGCAGTTCTTC,CASSPDWGDNEQFF
few,TRBJ2-2,TRBV5-4,TRBD2,TGTGCCAGCATGACTAGCGGCACCGGGGAGCTGTTTTTT,CASMTSGTGELFF
NA,TRBJ1-1,TRBV7-9,TRBD1,TGTGCCAGCAGCTTAAGTGAATGGGGACAGCTCAACACTGAAGCTTTCTTT,CASSLSEWGQLNTEAFF
few,TRBJ1-5,TRBV6-5,NA,TGTGCCATTACCGACTCCAGTAATCAGCCCCAGCATTTT,CAITDSSNQPQHF
NA,TRBJ2-6,TRBV11-3,NA,TGTGCCAGCAGCTCCCGGACGGGGACTGGGGCCAACGTCCTGACTTTC,CASSSRTGTGANVLTF
few,TRBJ1-1,TRBV4-2,NA,TGTGCCAGCAGCCAAGCTCACAGGAACACTGAAGCTTTCTTT,CASSQAHRNTEAFF
NA,TRBJ2-3,TRBV7-3,TRBD2,TGTGCCAGCAGCTTAATGCGGGAGACAGATACGCAGTATTTT,CASSLMRETDTQYF
NA,TRBJ2-7,TRBV6-5,TRBD2,TGTGCCAGCTGGGGGGAGGGCGCGTACGAGCAGTACTTC,CASWGEGAYEQYF
NA,TRBJ2-3,TRBV25-1,TRBD2,TGTGCCAGTTCAGCGGGAGGGCCGACAGATACGCAGTATTTT,CASSAGGPTDTQYF
few,TRBJ2-7,TRBV7-3,TRBD2,TGTGCCAGCAGCTCAAGTAGCGGGCCCTTCTACGAGCAGTACTTC,CASSSSSGPFYEQYF
few,TRBJ2-1,TRBV4-1,NA,TGCGCCAGCAGCCAGGGGGTAGCGCGGGAAGGCTACAATGAGCAGTTCTTC,CASSQGVAREGYNEQFF
few,TRBJ2-7,TRBV5-1,NA,TGCGCCAGCAGCTCCGCCGGGACAAAAATTCAGGGCGAGCAGTACTTC,CASSSAGTKIQGEQYF